The clone carrying this T cell receptor (beta chain) has at least ten counts. Its specificity is unknown. The source of the sample is a study of T cells after yellow fever vaccination. TCRdb itself ran the 5' RACE reads through MiXCR, one entry per CDR3 protein. The sample lists fewer than 150,000 distinct CDR3 sequences, around 7.7% seen once, with 0.55% to 0.9% in the top ten. This CDR3 has 16 amino acids. Trimming shortened V by 7 bases and J by 0 bases, and 14 bases separated the two germline ends. CDR1 SGHRS and CDR2 YFSETQ come from the germline V gene. Regarding the study as a whole: Booster samples showed a return of most primary-vaccination clones (around 96% CD4, over 70% CD8). A secondary response was less intense yet reached its peak sooner, at day 5 versus 15.

The starting material was CD4+ T cells sorted from PBMCs, obtained 5 days after the yellow fever booster vaccination. This sequence joins TRBV5-1 and TRBJ2-6; D uncertain. This TCR was sampled from a man aged 30-40 years who received the YFV17D yellow fever vaccine. The CDR3 nucleotides are TGCGCCAGCTGTGTTGGCAGCCTCTCTGGGGCCAACGTCCTGACTTTC. The encoded protein is CASCVGSLSGANVLTF.